This T cell receptor (beta chain) emerged from a study of OX40 agonist ivuxolimab in advanced cancers. The study in broad terms: Ivuxolimab was a fully human IgG2 agonistic monoclonal antibody targeting the costimulatory receptor OX40 (CD134). A male proportion of 75% to 85% and a mean age of approximately 60 years, ranging from about 23 to 90, were recorded for the dose-escalation cohort. Partial responses occurred in three dose-escalation patients: two with cutaneous melanoma and one with hepatocellular carcinoma. Of the roughly 51 patients in dose escalation, about 20 had hepatocellular carcinoma, some 15 had melanoma, 9 had renal cell carcinoma and 9 had head and neck cancer. Intravenous ivuxolimab was administered to patients every 2 weeks at six dose levels: 0.01, 0.1, 0.3, 1.5, 3 and 10 mg/kg. Patients were allowed to have had prior anti-PD-1, anti-PD-L1 or anti-CTLA-4 therapy, and about 40% of the dose-escalation patients had been treated with checkpoint inhibitors. Peripheral TCRbeta sequencing was intended to test whether TCR sequence diversity was altered and clonal T-cell expansion was caused by ivuxolimab. The paper covers the monotherapy dose-escalation part of the phase I ivuxolimab trial, which included N ≈ 54 patients.

Patients with autoimmune disease history or receiving systemic immunosuppression were excluded from the trial. Peripheral blood for TCR sequencing was drawn from every dose cohort at baseline, at cycle 4 day 1 and at cycle 7 day 1. The samples were drawn from a first-in-human, open-label, multicenter phase I dose-escalation trial of ivuxolimab. The trial enrolled adults with locally advanced or metastatic head and neck squamous cell, hepatocellular, melanoma or renal cell carcinoma. CD4+ and CD8+ T cells were sorted separately from peripheral blood before TCR sequencing. For this clone: Its antigen has not been determined. Base qualities are not recorded, but no much larger clone differs from it by a single base.

For sequencing of the TCRbeta CDR3 region, genomic DNA was extracted from the sorted cells. TCRbeta CDR3 regions were sequenced using the immunoSEQ Assay. TCRdb re-hosts the immuneACCESS table, in-frame sequences only. Its copies lack some clones; in the studies checked, an unresolved V gene accounts for under half of them, and the cause for the rest is not known. This sample gives about 73,000 clones in total; around four fifths of them show up just once. The ten largest account for 2% to 2.5% of the sample. The paper as a whole reports these results and caveats: In the 0.1-3.0 mg/kg groups, partial responders had among the lowest normalized peripheral clonal expansion, particularly in CD8+ T cells. Low levels of normalized T-cell clonal expansion were also shown by some nonresponding patients. Antigen specificity was not determined for the clonally expanded peripheral T cells. After ivuxolimab, CD8+ T cells had more expanded clones than CD4+ T cells on average. At doses of 0.1 to 3.0 mg/kg, clonal expansion of both CD4+ and CD8+ T cells in blood was seen between baseline and week 6.

Inclusive of the bounding cysteine and phenylalanine, the CDR3 is 12 residues long. The only DNA kept is the CDR3, 36 bases in frame from the first base. V sheds 0 bases and J sheds 8 bases, leaving 7 bases between their ends. Per the germline V gene, MGHDK is the CDR1 and SYGVNS is the CDR2. Recombination joined TRBV25-1 with TRBJ1-1; confidence is insufficient to name the D gene. The sequence was obtained from an adult with an advanced solid tumor such as melanoma, head and neck, liver or kidney cancer. This specimen was CD4+ or CD8+ T cells sorted from blood, taken in a trial of the OX40 agonist ivuxolimab. The nucleotides are TGTGCCAGCAGTGAATACGGCAGGGAAGCTTTCTTT. Protein translation: CASSEYGREAFF.